This T cell receptor beta chain was obtained from a study of identical twins. Notes on the study in general: Twin pairs had excess sharing that was weaker in beta out-of-frame sequences. There were fewer insertions in abundant cord blood beta clonotypes, but memory repertoires showed no such pattern.

This clonotype was counted a single time. Its target is not known. Using its own MiXCR run on the 5' RACE reads, TCRdb lists one record per CDR3 protein. The sample includes 1.5 million to 2 million distinct CDR3 sequences, roughly 35% of them seen just once. Trimming removed 5 bases at V and 4 bases at J, with 14 bases between. CDR1 is DFQATT and CDR2 is SNEGSKA in the germline V gene (reference sequence). This CDR3 has 13 residues. Donors uniformly comprised healthy Caucasians. This TCR derives from a newborn girl in good health. What was sequenced was cord blood. The chain links TRBV20-1 to TRBJ1-2, with D maybe TRBD1 (5 bases). In nucleotides, the CDR3 is TGCAGTGCTCAGGGTGGGGGTTCCTATGGCTACACCTTC. It specifies CSAQGGGSYGYTF.